Described below is a single T cell receptor beta chain sequence and its context. What this receptor recognizes is not known. No quality values exist for individual bases; no much larger clone is one base distant. This sample stems from a study of blood T cells in healthy people across ages (dated by TCRdb to about 2015). Looking at the study overall: In model experiments, roughly one uniquely barcoded TCR beta cDNA molecule per two T cells was captured by template switching. Using the same blood draw, the study looked at two additional independent replicas of 1 million unique cDNA reads for two donors, one aged 18 to 29 and the other aged 80 or older. To track age-related changes in TCR beta repertoire diversity, the study relied on deep sequencing normalized with unique cDNA molecular identifiers. To avoid experimental bias, donors of different ages were distributed randomly across sequencing lanes. Four age groups were formed from the donors: young (average approximately 17 years), middle-aged (around 39), aged (roughly 58) and long-lived (about 80).

Systemically healthy Caucasian individuals from Russia, 35 to 40 in total and aged roughly 6 to 95 years, were included as donors. Each donor gave ten milliliters of peripheral blood, drawn into EDTA-treated Vacutainer tubes. Ficoll-Paque density-gradient centrifugation was used to isolate PBMCs, with at least 6 million per sample. Total RNA was extracted from PBMCs with Trizol reagent, with at least 5 micrograms obtained per sample. For every donor, flow cytometry on a PBMC aliquot measured the percentage of naive CD45RAhigh/CD27high T cells. The receptor library was made with 5' RACE. A second PCR of roughly 6 to 12 cycles was run with a J-beta primer mix and a sample-barcoded 5' primer. A template-switch 5' adaptor carrying 12 random nucleotides introduced a unique molecular identifier onto each TCR beta cDNA molecule. Each sample yielded at least 3 million CDR3-containing paired-end reads. The Mint cDNA synthesis kit, primed by a TRBC-specific oligonucleotide, was used to synthesize first-strand cDNA from all RNA. After uracil-DNA glycosylase treatment, a first 18-cycle PCR used universal primers M1SS and BC2_uni_R on all cDNA. Processing in the source paper ran as follows. For normalization, 1 million high-quality reads, each with a distinct molecular identifier, were randomly selected from each sample. Reads sharing molecular identifiers were discarded rather than binned into consensus sequences. MiTCR, run with a Q25 quality threshold and the strictest error-elimination algorithm, handled CDR3 identification, clonotype clustering and error correction. A nonparametric unseen species model with Euler transformation was used to estimate lower-bound total TCR beta diversity. Starting from the raw public reads, TCRdb applied fastp trimming at Q25, assembled clones with MiXCR and retained in-frame beta chains. Under each unique CDR3 protein, matching rows form one entry showing the most common genes and DNA. The authors' filters were not applied to this entry. Counted in this sample were approximately 1,700,000 distinct CDR3 sequences; approximately 40% of them appeared once. The ten largest clones capture under 30% of the sample.

Here is what the overall study found, with its caveats: As age increased, observed TCR beta diversity per million T cells dropped in a roughly linear way, and a significant reduction was already evident by age 40. A strong correlation was found between observed TCR beta diversity and the percentage of naive T cells measured by flow cytometry. The long-lived group showed more naive CD4+ T cells, fewer expanded clones and increased TCR diversity than the aged group, suggesting age selection. Total diversity estimates from one million sequenced T cells were considered lower bounds and underestimates. Bulk unsorted PBMC profiling prevented conclusive comparison of naive and antigen-experienced compartments. Because the CMV infection status of the donors was unknown, age-related changes in expanded clonotypes may potentially have been confounded.

Cut back by 2 bases and 11 bases, the V and J ends lie 9 bases apart. The CDR3 runs 10 residues from the cysteine to the phenylalanine. The read is trimmed to its CDR3 DNA, 30 bases read in frame from base 1. Looking up the germline V gene (reference sequence) yields CDR1 DFQATT and CDR2 SNEGSKA. The rearranged chain carries TRBV20-1 and TRBJ1-1, with no confidently assigned D gene. The sample comprised blood. The source of this sequence is a human donor in good health. The sequenced DNA is TGCAGTGCTAGATCATACGTGGCTTTCTTT. The encoded protein is CSARSYVAFF.